The source of this T cell receptor beta chain is a study of Graves' ophthalmopathy and Graves' hyperthyroidism. As the template, RNA transcripts were used to amplify TCR beta CDR3 regions. The library came from an HTBI-primed first-round RT-PCR and a second-round multiplex PCR. Each CDR3 protein gets one entry after TCRdb re-called the multiplex PCR reads with MiXCR. The sample records about half a million distinct CDR3 sequences, roughly an eighth being singletons. This clonotype was counted many times. CDR1 MDHEN and CDR2 SYDVKM come from the germline V gene. The CDR3 has 15 amino acids. The V segment lost 3 bases and the J segment 10 bases; nucleotides outside the gene matches: 11.

Sequenced input: blood. This clonotype was sampled from a woman aged 25 to 39 with Graves' ophthalmopathy. The chain has TRBV28 and TRBJ2-1; 8 nucleotides line up with TRBD2. The CDR3 is CASSFRGEAGEEQFF. DNA of the CDR3: TGTGCCAGCAGTTTCCGCGGGGAAGCGGGAGAAGAGCAGTTCTTC.